The source of this T cell receptor (beta chain) is a study of molecular identifiers for immune sequencing clone quantification. Study-level information: Naive CD8 cell RNA, from approximately 20,000 or 100,000 cells, was split five ways in replicates, with four sequenced. Points from the study as a whole: Effector cells kept over 99% of their molecules in clones above 20 RNA copies, while naive cells kept under 1% there.

Germline V gene lookup returns CDR1 MGHRA and CDR2 YSYEKL. The V and J ends lost 6 bases and 2 bases respectively, with 9 bases between them. The CDR3 totals 13 residues. Points on this clonotype: Its antigen is as yet unknown.

Using 10%, 30% or 50% RNA, naive CD8 libraries were derived from approximately 20,000 to 980,000 sorted cells. Sorting selected naive CD8 T cells with a CD8+CD4-CCR7+CD45RA+ phenotype. TCRdb processed the PCR reads anew with MiXCR; each CDR3 protein has one entry. The table shows 300,000 to 350,000 distinct CDR3 sequences, with roughly 23% occurring only once. Input material: naive CD8+ T cells from blood, with Jurkat cell RNA spiked in. Subset of the sample: FACS-sorted CD8+CD4-CCR7+CD45RA+ naive T cells. The chain uses TRBV4-1 and TRBJ2-3; TRBD2 is a possible D gene (6 bases). The receptor was derived from a human donor in good health. Some libraries in this study had Jurkat cell RNA spiked in. CDR3 amino acids: CASRGGITDTQYF. As DNA, the CDR3 is TGCGCCAGCAGGGGCGGGATCACAGATACGCAGTATTTT.